This TCR beta chain appears in the sequencing data of a study of cytomegalovirus exposure and HLA in healthy donors. Germline V gene sequence: CDR1 SGHVS, CDR2 FQNEAQ. Trimming removed 2 bases from V and 2 bases from J, with 15 bases in between. The CDR3 consists of 16 residues. It was with 60 Vbeta and 13 Jbeta primers that the PCR ran. Profiled with immunoSEQ multiplex PCR; TCRdb holds only in-frame clones, not every one. The table lists 150,000 to 200,000 clones, around 70% of them singletons. The specimen sequenced was PBMCs. This clonotype was sampled from a young man in good health and CMV-seropositive. This chain connects TRBV7-8 to TRBJ2-5; D is perhaps TRBD1 (5 bases). This chain's CDR3 is CASSLLRQTPQETQYF. CDR3 nucleotides: TGTGCCAGCAGCTTACTTCGACAGACTCCTCAAGAGACCCAGTACTTC.